The entry below describes one T cell receptor beta chain. In the original processing: Amplification of reference gene primers provided the estimated nucleated cell counts. Only in-frame clones appear in the TCRdb table, and some are missing; sequencing was by immunoSEQ multiplex PCR. V and J calls and clone size are as listed in that table; D and trimming were resolved from the DNA. This table holds 140,000 or so clones, roughly 77% found once. The CDR3 covers 14 residues. V trimming: 5 bases; J trimming: 6 bases; junction bases outside the gene matches: 5. Germline CDR1 is SGHTA and CDR2 is FQGNSA. The data derive from a study of blood T cell repertoires in COVID-19.

The receptor's source is a woman aged 70 to 79 with COVID-19, enrolled during active disease. This chain uses TRBV7-2 with TRBJ1-5; TRBD1 matches at 9 bases. Sequenced: peripheral blood. The CDR3 loop reads CASSPTGGGQPQHF. The CDR3 DNA is TGTGCCAGCAGCCCGACAGGGGGAGGTCAGCCCCAGCATTTT.